This T cell receptor beta chain was obtained from a study of cytomegalovirus exposure and HLA in healthy donors. Regarding the study as a whole: The study dropped some indistinguishable V segments, TRBV6-2 and TRBV6-3 among them.

Germline V gene data show CDR1 as SGDLS and CDR2 as YYNGEE. The length of the CDR3 is 15 residues. Trimming removed 0 bases from V and 3 bases from J, with 9 bases in between. The PCR contained 60 Vbeta and 13 Jbeta primers. Assay used: immunoSEQ multiplex PCR; TCRdb lists only in-frame clones, some missing. The sample carries about 140,000 clones, just under 70% recorded once. Points on this clone: Its antigen is not identified.

The sequencing sample was made of PBMCs. This chain joins TRBV9 and TRBJ2-2; maybe TRBD1 (5 bases). The sequence was collected from a man in his 60s in good health and CMV-seronegative. The CDR3 DNA follows: TGTGCCAGCAGCGTAGTATCAGGGTACACCGGGGAGCTGTTTTTT. Its protein product is CASSVVSGYTGELFF.